Below are 30 T cell receptor beta chains sequenced from a single sample in a study of CD8+ T cells in alopecia areata. The sequencing template was cDNA reverse transcribed from extracted RNA. Sequenced by immunoSEQ multiplex PCR; TCRdb stores in-frame clones only, minus some. In the table there are 70,000 to 95,000 clones, 51% of which are singletons. Sequenced material: NKG2D-high CD8+ T cells sorted from blood. All receptors derive from a human donor with alopecia areata.

The chain links TRBV2 to TRBJ2-7; TRBD1 aligns across 9 bases. Germline-derived CDR1 and CDR2 are SNHLY and FYNNEI. This CDR3 has 15 amino acids. Trimming removed 4 bases from V and 1 base from J; junction bases left unmatched: 5. The CDR3 protein is CASSASGTGSYEQYF. The CDR3 DNA follows: TGTGCCAGCAGTGCTTCCGGGACAGGGTCCTACGAGCAGTACTTC.

This clone was seen a handful of times. The V call is TRBV7-9, the J call TRBJ2-5; maybe TRBD2 (5 bases). This CDR3 region has 11 residues. V lost 4 bases and J 7 bases, leaving 7 bases between the germline ends. CDR1 and CDR2 from the germline V gene are SEHNR and FQNEAQ (reference sequence). The CDR3 loop reads CASSSAGTQYF. CDR3 DNA: TGTGCCAGCAGCTCGGCGGGGACCCAGTACTTC.

This clone came up a few times. CDR3 in amino acids: CASSFRLPDTQYF. In DNA, the CDR3 is TGTGCCAGCAGTTTCCGACTGCCAGATACGCAGTATTTT. The V gene is TRBV28, the J gene TRBJ2-3; D is unresolved. The CDR3 is made up of 13 amino acids. CDR1 is MDHEN, CDR2 SYDVKM, per germline. Trimming removed 3 bases at V and 4 bases at J, with 8 bases between.

The chain joins TRBV6-5 to TRBJ1-2; 7 nucleotides align to TRBD1. The CDR3 spans 16 residues. Germline assignment: CDR1 MNHEY and CDR2 SVGAGI. V was pared by 4 bases and J by 4 bases, with 12 bases of the junction left unmatched. CDR3 in amino acids: CASSSTGTVTSYGYTF. The CDR3 DNA sequence: TGTGCCAGCAGTTCGACCGGGACAGTCACTTCCTATGGCTACACCTTC.

The chain links TRBV4-3 to TRBJ2-2; D possibly corresponds to TRBD1 (6 bases). The V and J ends lost 5 bases and 6 bases respectively, with 7 bases between them. Germline V gene data show CDR1 as LGHNA and CDR2 as YSLEER. The CDR3 has 12 amino acids. In nucleotides, the CDR3 is TGCGCCAGCAGCAGGGGGTCCGGGGAGCTGTTTTTT. Residues: CASSRGSGELFF.

This clone was counted only a few times. The rearrangement joins TRBV29-1 to TRBJ1-1; TRBD1 might be the D (5 bases). In germline, CDR1 is SQVTM, CDR2 ANQGSEA. The CDR3 covers 12 residues. Trimming stripped 3 bases from V and 5 bases from J, with 10 bases between. CDR3 region: CSVERGRTEAFF. The CDR3 nucleotides are TGCAGCGTTGAGCGGGGACGGACTGAAGCTTTCTTT.

This chain joins TRBV29-1 and TRBJ2-1, with TRBD2 matching over 9 bases. CDR3 size: 14 residues. Trimming removed 7 bases from V and 6 bases from J; junction bases left unmatched: 10. The germline CDR1 and CDR2 sequences are SQVTM and ANQGSEA. Here the CDR3 DNA reads TGCAGCGCCCCCCGAGGTAGCGGGGGCAATGAGCAGTTCTTC. Residues: CSAPRGSGGNEQFF.

The rearrangement uses TRBV4-3 and TRBJ2-3; a possible D gene is TRBD1 (6 bases). The CDR3 is 14 residues long. Germline CDR1 and CDR2: LGHNA and YSLEER. Trimming stripped 1 base from V and 6 bases from J, with 11 bases between. CDR3 DNA: TGCGCCAGCAGCCAAGTTGGACAGTTCGATACGCAGTATTTT. The encoded protein is CASSQVGQFDTQYF.

This clone was seen a few times. The chain is built from TRBV5-1 and TRBJ2-1, with unresolved D. This CDR3 is built from 14 residues. Germline loops: CDR1 SGHRS, CDR2 YFSETQ. Trimming pared 4 bases from V and 6 bases from J, leaving 14 bases between. CDR3 in DNA: TGCGCCAGCAGCCCCCTGGAGACTTCCAATGAGCAGTTCTTC. It encodes CASSPLETSNEQFF.

This clone was detected only a few times. This specimen includes other DNA sequences encoding the same CDR3. This chain connects TRBV9 to TRBJ2-2; no reliable D call. This CDR3 spans 14 amino acids. Deletions cut 0 bases from V and 1 base from J, with 4 bases between. Germline CDR1 SGDLS, CDR2 YYNGEE. The CDR3: CASSVGGNTGELFF. DNA of the CDR3: TGTGCCAGCAGCGTAGGGGGGAACACCGGGGAGCTGTTTTTT.

This clone was counted once. This chain uses TRBV2 with TRBJ1-2; no reliable D call. Germline assignment: CDR1 SNHLY and CDR2 FYNNEI. Trimming left V 6 bases short and J 7 bases short, with 9 bases between. CDR3 size: 11 residues. This CDR3 is CASSEFPGYTF. As DNA, the CDR3 is TGTGCCAGCAGCGAATTCCCTGGCTACACCTTC.

The chain employs TRBV15 and TRBJ2-7, with D perhaps TRBD1 or TRBD2 (5 bases each). V dropped 2 bases and J dropped 1 base, with 9 bases sitting between them. The CDR3 consists of 14 residues. Germline CDR1 is LNHNV and CDR2 is YYDKDF (reference sequence). The CDR3 DNA is TGTGCCACCAGCAGACGGGACGGATCCTACGAGCAGTACTTC. Amino acids: CATSRRDGSYEQYF.

This clone has just a few counts. The rearrangement links TRBV15 to TRBJ2-3; TRBD2 aligns across 10 bases. The CDR3 runs 14 residues. Germline CDR1 LNHNV, CDR2 YYDKDF (reference sequence). V was clipped by 5 bases and J by 4 bases; unmatched bases: 3. The chain's CDR3 is CATSLSGRADTQYF. The DNA for the CDR3 is TGTGCCACCAGCCTCAGCGGGAGGGCAGATACGCAGTATTTT.

The genes are TRBV23-1 and TRBJ2-3; TRBD1 matches 8 bases. TRBV23-1 qualifies as an ORF whose function is uncertain. With V trimmed by 6 bases and J by 3 bases, 14 bases remained unmatched. CDR3 length: 17 amino acids. CDR3 sequence reads: CASSGKPGQGGTDTQYF. CDR3 DNA: TGCGCCAGCAGCGGAAAGCCCGGACAGGGTGGGACAGATACGCAGTATTTT.

The chain combines TRBV6-6 with TRBJ2-2; 10 positions agree with TRBD1. The CDR3 runs to 14 residues. J lost 6 bases, V lost 5 bases, and 3 bases had no gene match. Germline CDR1 is MNHNY and CDR2 is SVGAGI (reference sequence). The CDR3 DNA is TGTGCCAGCAGTGACAGGGGGCTTTCCGGGGAGCTGTTTTTT. Translation: CASSDRGLSGELFF.

This clone has more than one count but fewer than ten. The chain is built from TRBV14 and TRBJ1-1; D not resolved. Germline V gene lookup returns CDR1 SGHDN and CDR2 FVKESK. The CDR3 contains 12 residues. Trimming removed 1 base at V and 7 bases at J, with 7 bases between. CDR3 region: CASSQGYGEAFF. Written as DNA, the CDR3 is TGTGCCAGCAGCCAAGGGTATGGTGAAGCTTTCTTT.

This clone has more than one count but fewer than ten. The chain combines TRBV29-1 with TRBJ2-1; D is tentatively TRBD1 or TRBD2 (5 bases each). The V end was cut by 3 bases, the J end by 3 bases, with 15 bases between. Germline CDR1 SQVTM, CDR2 ANQGSEA. The CDR3 extends over 15 amino acids. The CDR3 reads CSVDLVGRNYNEQFF. The CDR3 DNA follows: TGCAGCGTTGATTTGGTGGGACGAAACTACAATGAGCAGTTCTTC.

CDR3 DNA: TGCAGCGTTGAAGATGTGACGCCCGAGCAGTACTTC. Its protein is CSVEDVTPEQYF. The chain is built from TRBV29-1 and TRBJ2-7; D is unresolved. The V and J ends lost 0 bases and 6 bases respectively, with 9 bases between them. The CDR3 consists of 12 residues. CDR1 and CDR2 from the germline V gene are SQVTM and ANQGSEA.

A few counts support this clone. This rearrangement joins TRBV29-1 to TRBJ1-1, with D perhaps matching TRBD1 (5 bases). V lost 0 bases and J 2 bases, leaving 10 bases between the germline ends. From germline, CDR1 is SQVTM and CDR2 ANQGSEA. CDR3 length: 14 residues. CDR3: CSVEDPRVNTEAFF. DNA for the CDR3: TGCAGCGTTGAAGATCCCAGGGTTAACACTGAAGCTTTCTTT.

The chain employs TRBV6-6 and TRBJ2-5, with D possibly TRBD1 on 5 matching bases. The end of the DNA is better explained by TRBJ2-7, so the J call may be wrong. This CDR3 contains 14 residues. Germline CDR1 reads MNHNY; CDR2 reads SVGAGI (reference sequence). CDR3 region: CASSYFQGRDEQYF. The CDR3 DNA follows: TGTGCCAGCAGTTACTTCCAGGGAAGGGACGAGCAGTACTTC.

The chain has TRBV29-1 and TRBJ2-7; 10 bases map to TRBD2. The CDR3 covers 16 residues. Per germline, CDR1 SQVTM and CDR2 ANQGSEA. Trimming at V came to 1 base and at J to 2 bases, leaving 8 bases not matched to a gene. DNA for the CDR3: TGCAGCGTTGAAGGCCCGGGGCTAGCGGGAGCCTACGAGCAGTACTTC. This translates into CSVEGPGLAGAYEQYF.

This clone was seen more than once but under ten times. The rearrangement uses TRBV4-1 and TRBJ2-3, with a weak D call TRBD2 (6 bases). Between the trimmed V and J ends, which lost 1 base and 6 bases, there was a span of 17 bases. The CDR3 is 16 residues long. The germline V gene encodes CDR1 MGHRA and CDR2 YSYEKL. DNA of the CDR3: TGCGCCAGCAGCCAAGTCACGTACTTGGAGGGCGATACGCAGTATTTT. It encodes CASSQVTYLEGDTQYF.

This clone appeared a few times. The chain is built from TRBV7-9 and TRBJ2-2, with D possibly being TRBD2 (5 bases). The CDR3 totals 15 residues. From germline, CDR1 is SEHNR and CDR2 FQNEAQ (reference sequence). With 5 bases removed from V and 3 bases from J, the gap between germline ends came to 13 bases. CDR3: CASSPPEEDTGELFF. In nucleotides, the CDR3 is TGTGCCAGCAGCCCCCCGGAGGAAGACACCGGGGAGCTGTTTTTT.

The genes are TRBV9 and TRBJ1-2; weak D call: TRBD1 (6 bases). V shed 0 bases and J shed 6 bases, with 9 bases lying between them. The length of the CDR3 is 13 residues. The germline V gene has CDR1 SGDLS and CDR2 YYNGEE. CDR3 DNA: TGTGCCAGCAGCGTAGCTAACAGGGATGGCTACACCTTC. Its translation is CASSVANRDGYTF.

This chain joins TRBV25-1 and TRBJ1-2; TRBD1 is a possible D gene (6 bases). The V end lost 7 bases, the J end lost 4 bases, and 10 bases lay between the germline ends. Germline CDR1 MGHDK, CDR2 SYGVNS. This CDR3 is built from 12 residues. The CDR3 spells CASKGGFYGYTF. In DNA form, the CDR3 reads TGTGCCAGCAAGGGGGGGTTCTATGGCTACACCTTC.

This rearrangement joins TRBV5-6 to TRBJ2-7; tentatively, D is TRBD2 (5 bases). The CDR3 runs 13 residues. Trimming took 0 bases from V and 4 from J, leaving 8 bases between them. The germline gives CDR1 SGHDT, CDR2 YYEEEE. The CDR3 sequence: CASSLGGFYEQYF. The CDR3 nucleotides read TGTGCCAGCAGCTTGGGAGGGTTTTACGAGCAGTACTTC.

This clone showed up just a few times. The chain is built from TRBV19 and TRBJ2-5, with no clear D. This CDR3 is 13 amino acids long. V was pared by 4 bases and J by 0 bases, with 6 bases between. Germline V gene sequence: CDR1 LNHDA, CDR2 SQIVND (reference sequence). CDR3 DNA: TGTGCCAGTAGTAATGGTAACCAAGAGACCCAGTACTTC. Its protein is CASSNGNQETQYF. Looking up the rest from reference TRBV19 and TRBJ2-5 gives the full variable domain: DGGITQSPKYLFRKEGQNVTLSCEQNLNHDAMYWYRQDPGQGLRLIYYSQIVNDFQKGDIAEGYSVSREKKESFPLTVTSAQKNPTAFYLCASSNGNQETQYFGPGTRLLVL.

V and J are TRBV11-2 and TRBJ2-7; D is undetermined. V shed 6 bases and J shed 4 bases, with 10 bases lying between them. CDR1 and CDR2 from the germline V gene are SGHAT and FQNNGV. This CDR3 is built from 12 residues. This CDR3 reads CASSPPVYEQYF. The CDR3 DNA is TGTGCCAGCAGTCCACCCGTTTACGAGCAGTACTTC.

This clone has more than one count but fewer than ten. This chain links TRBV29-1 with TRBJ2-7; tentatively, D is TRBD1 (5 bases). V was trimmed by 0 bases and J by 4 bases, leaving 13 bases between them. The CDR3 consists of 14 residues. Looked up from germline, CDR1 is SQVTM and CDR2 is ANQGSEA. The DNA for the CDR3 is TGCAGCGTTGAAGAATCTCTAAAGGGGTACGAGCAGTACTTC. It translates to CSVEESLKGYEQYF.

The V and J genes are TRBV4-1 and TRBJ2-3, with 9 bases that match TRBD2. Germline loops: CDR1 MGHRA, CDR2 YSYEKL. The CDR3 length is 15 residues. J lost 4 bases, V lost 1 base, and 3 bases had no gene match. In nucleotides, the CDR3 is TGCGCCAGCAGCCAAGCCGAGCGGGGGGCAGATACGCAGTATTTT. Its translation is CASSQAERGADTQYF.